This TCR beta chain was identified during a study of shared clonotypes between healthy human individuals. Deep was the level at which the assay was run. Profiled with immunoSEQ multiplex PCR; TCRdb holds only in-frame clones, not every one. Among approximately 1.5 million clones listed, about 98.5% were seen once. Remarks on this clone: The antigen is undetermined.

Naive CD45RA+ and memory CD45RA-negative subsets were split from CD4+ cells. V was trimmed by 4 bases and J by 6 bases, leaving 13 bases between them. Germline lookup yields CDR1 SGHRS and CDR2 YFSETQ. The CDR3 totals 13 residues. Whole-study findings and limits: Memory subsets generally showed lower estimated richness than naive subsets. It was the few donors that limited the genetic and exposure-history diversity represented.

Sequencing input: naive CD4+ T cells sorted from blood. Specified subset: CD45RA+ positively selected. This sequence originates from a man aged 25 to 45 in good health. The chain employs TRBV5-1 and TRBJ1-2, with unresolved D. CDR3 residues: CASSLQFSHGYTF. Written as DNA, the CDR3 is TGCGCCAGCAGCCTACAGTTCTCCCATGGCTACACCTTC. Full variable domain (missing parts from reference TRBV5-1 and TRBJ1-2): KAGVTQTPRYLIKTRGQQVTLSCSPISGHRSVSWYQQTPGQGLQFLFEYFSETQRNKGNFPGRFSGRQFSNSRSEMNVSTLELGDSALYLCASSLQFSHGYTFGSGTRLTVV.